Below are 26 T cell receptor beta chains sequenced from a single sample in a study of immune heterogeneity within non-small cell lung tumors. Using 32 V and 13 J primers, multiplex PCR amplified TCR beta CDR3. TCRdb analysed the multiplex PCR reads with MiXCR anew, one entry per CDR3 protein. The data show tens of thousands of distinct CDR3 sequences, about 30% seen once. Template material for each sample was approximately 0.65 ug of bulk tumor genomic DNA. Primary tumors were biopsied several times each, far apart, intraoperatively. The study cohort was described as untreated, and its members had newly diagnosed non-small cell lung cancer. They went on to have curative surgery. Sequenced sample: lung tumor tissue. The receptors were sampled from a man aged 40-55 years with non-small cell lung cancer.

The table lists this clonotype with many counts. V is TRBV20-1 and J is TRBJ1-5; D is unresolved. In germline, CDR1 is DFQATT, CDR2 SNEGSKA (reference sequence). V lost 6 bases and J 3 bases, leaving 12 bases between the germline ends. CDR3 length: 13 amino acids. This CDR3 is CSAWEGPNQPQHF. In DNA form, the CDR3 reads TGCAGTGCGTGGGAGGGTCCCAATCAGCCCCAGCATTTT.

The sample holds many counts of this clonotype. The V call is TRBV30, the J call TRBJ1-3; D unresolved. Deletions cut 4 bases from V and 2 bases from J, with 3 bases between. The CDR3 is 11 amino acids. From germline, CDR1 is GTSNPN and CDR2 SVGIG (reference sequence). The chain's CDR3 is CAWNTGNTIYF. As DNA, the CDR3 is TGTGCCTGGAACACTGGAAACACCATATATTTT.

This clonotype was found many times. This sequence joins TRBV30 and TRBJ1-2; TRBD1 matches at 7 bases. CDR3 length: 16 amino acids. Trimming removed 3 bases from V and 0 bases from J; junction bases left unmatched: 10. CDR1 and CDR2 from the germline V gene are GTSNPN and SVGIG (reference sequence). The CDR3 nucleotides read TGTGCCTGGAGCCATAAGGGGGACAGAACTAACTATGGCTACACCTTC. Its protein product is CAWSHKGDRTNYGYTF.

The chain carries TRBV11-3 and TRBJ2-5; tentative D call: TRBD2 (5 bases). Germline CDR1 SGHNT, CDR2 YENEEA. The CDR3 spans 12 residues. V was pared by 5 bases and J by 3 bases, with 7 bases between. CDR3 nucleotides: TGTGCCAGCAGCCAACTAGAAGAGACCCAGTACTTC. Translated: CASSQLEETQYF.

The genes are TRBV7-6 and TRBJ1-2, with TRBD1 identical over 7 bases. Trimming removed 5 bases from V and 4 bases from J; junction bases left unmatched: 10. Germline-derived CDR1 and CDR2 are SGHVS and FNYEAQ. The length of the CDR3 is 15 residues. The CDR3 bases are TGTGCCAGCAGCCCCGTACAGGGGACGGGCTATGGCTACACCTTC. The encoded protein is CASSPVQGTGYGYTF. Filled out from reference TRBV7-6 and TRBJ1-2, the complete variable domain reads GAGVSQSPRYKVTKRGQDVALRCDPISGHVSLYWYRQALGQGPEFLTYFNYEAQQDKSGLPNDRFSAERPEGSISTLTIQRTEQRDSAMYRCASSPVQGTGYGYTFGSGTRLTVV.

The chain uses TRBV2 and TRBJ2-3; TRBD2 matches 12 bases. The V gene's germline CDR1 is SNHLY and CDR2 FYNNEI. The CDR3 length is 16 residues. V was clipped by 5 bases and J by 4 bases; unmatched bases: 7. CDR3 protein: CASSPGLAGIPDTQYF. In DNA form, the CDR3 reads TGTGCCAGCAGTCCCGGACTAGCGGGGATTCCAGATACGCAGTATTTT.

In its sample, this clonotype was seen many times. CDR3 amino acids: CSGTRYNEQFF. In DNA form, the CDR3 reads TGCAGCGGAACACGCTACAATGAGCAGTTCTTC. J is TRBJ2-1 and V is TRBV29-1, with unresolved D. From germline, CDR1 is SQVTM and CDR2 ANQGSEA. The CDR3 length is 11 residues. V lost 7 bases to trimming and J lost 3 bases, with 7 bases between them.

This clonotype was observed many times. In DNA form, the CDR3 reads TGTGCCAGCAGTTTTAGTCTTATTAACCCAGGGGGCTACGAGCAGTACTTC. This translates into CASSFSLINPGGYEQYF. The chain combines TRBV27 with TRBJ2-7; 7 nucleotides align to TRBD1. This CDR3 spans 17 amino acids. The junction had 14 bases not matched to a gene; V was cut back by 3 bases and J by 3 bases. From germline, CDR1 is MNHEY and CDR2 SMNVEV (reference sequence).

Remarks on this clonotype: Relative to the germline gene, one junction end is altered; a read error may explain this. The rearrangement uses TRBV6-1 and TRBJ2-5; D is possibly TRBD1 (7 bases). The V gene's germline CDR1 is MNHNS and CDR2 SASEGT. The CDR3 totals 14 residues. CDR3 sequence: CASRRHQGGENQYF. The CDR3 DNA follows: TGTGCCAGCAGGCGACACCAGGGGGGAGAGAACCAGTACTTC.

This clonotype was found many times. The chain employs TRBV7-2 and TRBJ1-5; D is perhaps TRBD1 (5 bases). Germline loops: CDR1 SGHTA, CDR2 FQGNSA. CDR3 length equals 16 residues. The germline V and J ends were trimmed by 1 base and 6 bases, with 16 bases remaining between them. CDR3 in DNA: TGTGCCAGCAGCTTAGTGTCAGGGACCCTCGGTCAGCCCCAGCATTTT. Its translation: CASSLVSGTLGQPQHF.

For the CDR3, the DNA is TGTGCCAGAAGCCGGGGACTAGATGGGCAGCTGTTTTTT. This encodes CARSRGLDGQLFF. V is TRBV7-3 and J is TRBJ2-2; 8 nucleotides line up with TRBD2. The CDR3 is 13 residues long. With 9 bases clipped from V and 12 bases from J, the junction kept 12 bases outside the gene matches. Germline V gene lookup returns CDR1 SGHTA and CDR2 FQGTGA.

This chain's CDR3 is CASKKTGTAGYTF. The CDR3 DNA follows: TGTGCCAGCAAGAAAACCGGGACAGCTGGCTACACCTTC. The rearrangement uses TRBV5-8 and TRBJ1-2; 7 nucleotides align to TRBD1. This CDR3 has 13 amino acids. The germline V gene encodes CDR1 SGHTS and CDR2 YDEGEE. V lost 6 bases, J lost 7 bases, and 9 bases stayed unmatched.

Only a few counts were recorded for this clonotype. The V and J genes are TRBV5-6 and TRBJ2-7; D remains unclear. V lost 4 bases and J 3 bases, leaving 11 bases between the germline ends. The CDR3 covers 13 residues. The germline V gene encodes CDR1 SGHDT and CDR2 YYEEEE. CDR3 sequence reads: CASSMAGIYEQYF. In DNA form, the CDR3 reads TGTGCCAGCAGCATGGCCGGAATCTACGAGCAGTACTTC.

Many counts were recorded for this clonotype. This chain links TRBV20-1 with TRBJ2-1, with D maybe TRBD2 (5 bases). The germline V gene encodes CDR1 DFQATT and CDR2 SNEGSKA (reference sequence). V was clipped by 1 base and J by 6 bases, with 7 bases between them. The CDR3 loop spans 12 amino acids. The CDR3, as DNA: TGCAGTGCTAGAGGGAGGCGCAATGAGCAGTTCTTC. Encoded protein: CSARGRRNEQFF.

This clonotype turned up a few times. The CDR3 DNA reads TGTGCCAGCAACCAACAGGGCCCCCCGAACACCGGGGAGCTGTTTTTT. Translating it yields CASNQQGPPNTGELFF. The chain combines TRBV7-2 with TRBJ2-2; tentatively, D is TRBD1 (6 bases). Trimming left V 7 bases short and J 0 bases short, with 15 bases between. Per the germline V gene, CDR1 is SGHTA and CDR2 is FQGNSA. This CDR3 comprises 16 residues. Full variable domain (missing parts from reference TRBV7-2 and TRBJ2-2): GAGVSQSPSNKVTEKGKDVELRCDPISGHTALYWYRQSLGQGLEFLIYFQGNSAPDKSGLPSDRFSAERTGGSVSTLTIQRTQQEDSAVYLCASNQQGPPNTGELFFGEGSRLTVL.

The chain has TRBV11-2 and TRBJ1-6, with TRBD1 matching 7 bases. The CDR3 is made up of 18 amino acids. CDR1 and CDR2 from the germline V gene are SGHAT and FQNNGV. Trimming at V came to 1 base and at J to 0 bases, leaving 6 bases not matched to a gene. The CDR3 DNA follows: TGTGCCAGCAGCTTAGGTTTCGCAGGGGGCTCCTATAATTCACCCCTCCACTTT. This gives the protein CASSLGFAGGSYNSPLHF.

The chain uses TRBV19 and TRBJ2-1; 11 bases are a match to TRBD2. The CDR3 contains 18 residues. The germline V gene has CDR1 LNHDA and CDR2 SQIVND (reference sequence). Trimming removed 3 bases from V and 0 bases from J; junction bases left unmatched: 7. CDR3 region: CASSMALAGVGSYNEQFF. The CDR3 DNA reads TGTGCCAGTAGTATGGCACTAGCGGGAGTGGGCTCCTACAATGAGCAGTTCTTC.

At least ten counts were recorded for this clonotype. V is TRBV2 and J is TRBJ1-5, with 7 bases that match TRBD1. CDR1 and CDR2 from the germline V gene are SNHLY and FYNNEI. The J segment lost 6 bases and the V segment lost 5 bases, leaving 10 bases of the junction unmatched. The CDR3 runs 15 residues. DNA for the CDR3: TGTGCCAGCAGTTCTCTGACAGGGAGTGGTCAGCCCCAGCATTTT. Protein: CASSSLTGSGQPQHF.

This clonotype was seen repeatedly, ten times or more. This sequence joins TRBV27 and TRBJ2-2; D ambiguous. V dropped 3 bases and J dropped 2 bases, with 4 bases sitting between them. Per germline, CDR1 MNHEY and CDR2 SMNVEV (reference sequence). The CDR3 contains 13 residues. The CDR3 here is CASSFGNTGELFF. The CDR3 DNA is TGTGCCAGCAGTTTTGGTAACACCGGGGAGCTGTTTTTT.

Concerning this clonotype: A much larger clone lies one base from this, so it may be a read error. This chain connects TRBV6-2 or TRBV6-3 to TRBJ2-7; D unresolved. The ends were cut back, 2 bases at V and 7 bases at J, with 6 bases in the middle. Germline values: CDR1 MNHEY, CDR2 SVGEGT. The CDR3 has 11 amino acids. CDR3 nucleotides: TGTGCCAGCAGTTACGCGGAAGAGCAGTACTTC. Translated: CASSYAEEQYF.

V usage is TRBV27 and J usage is TRBJ1-6, with D unclear. The CDR3 is 15 amino acids. Per the germline V gene, CDR1 is MNHEY and CDR2 is SMNVEV (reference sequence). The ends were cut back, 5 bases at V and 4 bases at J, with 12 bases in the middle. The CDR3 reads CASSPESGYNSPLHF. The CDR3 DNA sequence: TGTGCCAGCAGTCCAGAAAGTGGTTATAATTCACCCCTCCACTTT.

This clonotype was picked up a small number of times. The rearrangement joins TRBV27 to TRBJ2-1; 7 nucleotides agree with TRBD2. J lost 5 bases, V lost 2 bases, and 6 bases had no gene match. Germline assignment: CDR1 MNHEY and CDR2 SMNVEV (reference sequence). The CDR3 has 15 amino acids. The DNA for the CDR3 is TGTGCCAGCAGTTTAAAAGCGGGAAGACACAATGAGCAGTTCTTC. Translating gives CASSLKAGRHNEQFF.

This clonotype was counted many times. The chain employs TRBV11-1 and TRBJ2-1; D may be TRBD1 or TRBD2 (5 bases each). CDR1 SGHAT and CDR2 FQDESV come from the germline V gene (reference sequence). Trimming cost V 1 base and J 0 bases, with 10 bases left between them. This CDR3 region has 16 residues. CDR3 DNA sequence: TGTGCCAGCAGCTTAGGAGGGGCAGTCTCCTACAATGAGCAGTTCTTC. Amino acids: CASSLGGAVSYNEQFF. The entire variable domain, with the rest obtained from reference TRBV11-1 and TRBJ2-1, is as follows: EAEVAQSPRYKITEKSQAVAFWCDPISGHATLYWYRQILGQGPELLVQFQDESVVDDSQLPKDRFSAERLKGVDSTLKIQPAELGDSAMYLCASSLGGAVSYNEQFFGPGTRLTVL.

This clonotype appeared many times. The V gene is TRBV6-1, the J gene TRBJ2-3, with TRBD2 as a possible D gene (6 bases). V was trimmed by 6 bases and J by 8 bases, leaving 15 bases between them. The CDR3 contains 13 residues. Germline values: CDR1 MNHNS, CDR2 SASEGT. CDR3 nucleotide sequence: TGTGCCAGCAGAATGATCCTCGGGGGTACGCAGTATTTT. Protein product: CASRMILGGTQYF.

This clonotype showed up many times. This chain connects TRBV2 to TRBJ1-2, with 7 nucleotides matching TRBD1. V lost 6 bases and J lost 13; bases outside the gene matches: 8. The CDR3 totals 11 residues. CDR1 and CDR2 from the germline V gene are SNHLY and FYNNEI. The CDR3 bases are TGTGCCAGCAGCCAACAGGGGCAGGGCACCTTC. Translated, it gives CASSQQGQGTF.

V and J are TRBV7-2 and TRBJ2-3, with a possible D match to TRBD2 (5 bases). The CDR3 has 13 residues. V was clipped by 3 bases and J by 5 bases, with 9 bases between them. Germline-derived CDR1 and CDR2 are SGHTA and FQGNSA. The CDR3 region is CASSFRLLDTQYF. The CDR3 DNA sequence: TGTGCCAGCAGCTTCAGACTATTAGATACGCAGTATTTT.